This T cell receptor beta chain came from a study of cytomegalovirus exposure and HLA in healthy donors. Germline loops: CDR1 MGHRA, CDR2 YSYEKL. The length of the CDR3 is 15 residues. Trimming at V came to 1 base and at J to 10 bases, leaving 12 bases not matched to a gene. TCRdb's copy holds only in-frame clones and misses some; the assay was immunoSEQ multiplex PCR. The table includes around 250,000 clones, 90% detected once. The V and J genes are TRBV4-1 and TRBJ1-2, with TRBD1 matching 7 bases. The clonotype comes from a woman aged 18-29 years in good health and CMV-seronegative. The sequencing input was PBMCs. CDR3 in DNA: TGCGCCAGCAGCCAAGTAATCGACAGGGTCAGGGTCTACACCTTC. Protein sequence: CASSQVIDRVRVYTF.